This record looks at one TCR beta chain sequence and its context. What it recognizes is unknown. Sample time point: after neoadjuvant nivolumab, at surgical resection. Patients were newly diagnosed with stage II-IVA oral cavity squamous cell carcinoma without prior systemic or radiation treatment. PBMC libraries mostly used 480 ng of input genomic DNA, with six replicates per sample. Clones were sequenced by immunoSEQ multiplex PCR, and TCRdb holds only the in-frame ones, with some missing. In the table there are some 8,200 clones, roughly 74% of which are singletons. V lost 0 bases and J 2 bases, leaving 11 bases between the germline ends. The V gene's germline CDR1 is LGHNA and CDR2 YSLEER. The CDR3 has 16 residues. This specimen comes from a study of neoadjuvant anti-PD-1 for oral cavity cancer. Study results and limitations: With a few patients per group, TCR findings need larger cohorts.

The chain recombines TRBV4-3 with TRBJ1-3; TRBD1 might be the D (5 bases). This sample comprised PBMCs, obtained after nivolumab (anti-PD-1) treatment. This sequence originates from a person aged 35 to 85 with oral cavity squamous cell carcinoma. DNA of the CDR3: TGCGCCAGCAGCCAAGATTCAGGGAGCCCTGGAAACACCATATATTTT. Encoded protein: CASSQDSGSPGNTIYF.